Sequencing of this T cell receptor (beta chain) was carried out in a study of immune evolution from preneoplasia to lung adenocarcinoma. The sample holds one count of this clone. The CDR3 has 14 residues. Germline V gene lookup returns CDR1 SGHTS and CDR2 YDEGEE. The V end was cut by 5 bases, the J end by 3 bases, with 15 bases between. Sequenced by immunoSEQ multiplex PCR; TCRdb stores in-frame clones only, minus some. The table has roughly 15,000 clones, roughly 85% seen once. The sequence derives from a donor aged 70 or over with lung adenocarcinoma. Sequencing was carried out using FFPE lung adenocarcinoma in situ tissue. This chain links TRBV5-8 with TRBJ2-7; a possible D gene is TRBD2 (5 bases). The DNA of the CDR3 is TGTGCCAGCAGGAAGATGTTAGCGAACTACGAGCAGTACTTC. Residues: CASRKMLANYEQYF.